This T cell receptor (beta chain) was observed in a study of technical replicates of blood from a handful of donors. The data were produced by immunoSEQ multiplex PCR, yet TCRdb's version contains in-frame clones alone and is incomplete. This sample yields over 55,000 clones, of which roughly 91% are seen a single time; less than 5% belongs to the top ten. Trimming took off 0 bases at V and 4 bases at J, with 7 bases between the two ends. CDR1 is SGDLS and CDR2 is YYNGEE in the germline V gene. The CDR3 has 13 amino acids. The rearrangement uses TRBV9 and TRBJ1-1; D perhaps matches TRBD1 (5 bases). Sequencing was carried out using PBMCs. The sequence was obtained from a human donor in good health. Some clones in this sample may be carry-over from other donors' samples. The DNA of the CDR3 is TGTGCCAGCAGCGTAGCCCAGGGCACTGAAGCTTTCTTT. Its protein is CASSVAQGTEAFF.